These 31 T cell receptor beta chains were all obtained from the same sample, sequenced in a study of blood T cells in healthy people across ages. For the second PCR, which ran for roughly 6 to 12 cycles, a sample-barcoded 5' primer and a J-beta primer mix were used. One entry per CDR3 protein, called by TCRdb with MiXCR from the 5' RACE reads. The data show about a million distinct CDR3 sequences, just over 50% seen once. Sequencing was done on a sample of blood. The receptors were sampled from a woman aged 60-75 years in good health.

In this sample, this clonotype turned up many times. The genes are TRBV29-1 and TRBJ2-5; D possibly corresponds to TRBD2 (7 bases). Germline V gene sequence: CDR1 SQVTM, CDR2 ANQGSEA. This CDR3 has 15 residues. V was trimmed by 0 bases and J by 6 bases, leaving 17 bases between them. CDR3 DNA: TGCAGCGTTGAAGAGATTGGGGCGGGGGCGAAGACCCAGTACTTC. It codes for CSVEEIGAGAKTQYF.

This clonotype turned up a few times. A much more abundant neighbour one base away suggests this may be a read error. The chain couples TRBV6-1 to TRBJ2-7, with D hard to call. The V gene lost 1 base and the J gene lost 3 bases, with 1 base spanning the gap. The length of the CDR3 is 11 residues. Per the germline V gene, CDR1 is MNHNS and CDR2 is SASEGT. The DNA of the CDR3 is TGTGCCAGCAGTGAAGACTACGAGCAGTACTTC. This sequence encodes CASSEDYEQYF.

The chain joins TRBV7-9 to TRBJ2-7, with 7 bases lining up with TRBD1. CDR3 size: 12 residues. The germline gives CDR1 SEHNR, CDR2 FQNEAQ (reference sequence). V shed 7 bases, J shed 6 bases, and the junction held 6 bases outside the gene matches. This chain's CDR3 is CASTDRVGEQYF. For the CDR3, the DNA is TGTGCCAGCACCGACAGGGTCGGCGAGCAGTACTTC. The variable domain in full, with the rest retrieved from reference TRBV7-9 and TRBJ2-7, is DTGVSQNPRHKITKRGQNVTFRCDPISEHNRLYWYRQTLGQGPEFLTYFQNEAQLEKSRLLSDRFSAERPKGSFSTLEIQRTEQGDSAMYLCASTDRVGEQYFGPGTRLTVT.

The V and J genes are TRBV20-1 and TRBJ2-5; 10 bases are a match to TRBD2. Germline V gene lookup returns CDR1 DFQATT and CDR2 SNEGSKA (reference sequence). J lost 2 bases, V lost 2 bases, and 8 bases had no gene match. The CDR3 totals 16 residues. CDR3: CSARWLAGVGQETQYF. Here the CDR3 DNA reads TGCAGTGCTAGATGGCTAGCGGGAGTTGGACAAGAGACCCAGTACTTC.

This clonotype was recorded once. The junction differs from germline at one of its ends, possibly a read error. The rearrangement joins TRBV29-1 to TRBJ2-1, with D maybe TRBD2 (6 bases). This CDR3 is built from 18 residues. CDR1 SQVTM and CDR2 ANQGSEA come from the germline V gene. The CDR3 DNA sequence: TGCAGCGTTGATGGTCTTGTAGGAGGGTACATATCCTACAATGAGCAGTATTTC. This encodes CSVDGLVGGYISYNEQYF.

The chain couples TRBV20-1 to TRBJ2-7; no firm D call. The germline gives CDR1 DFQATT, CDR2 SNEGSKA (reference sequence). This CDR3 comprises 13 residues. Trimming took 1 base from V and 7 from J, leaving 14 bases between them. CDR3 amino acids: CSARVTYRSEQYF. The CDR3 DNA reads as TGCAGTGCTAGAGTGACTTACCGCAGTGAGCAGTACTTC.

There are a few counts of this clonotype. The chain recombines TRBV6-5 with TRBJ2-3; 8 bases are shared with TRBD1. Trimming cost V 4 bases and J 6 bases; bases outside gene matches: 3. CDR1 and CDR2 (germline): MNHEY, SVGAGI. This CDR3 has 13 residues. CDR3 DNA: TGTGCCAGCAGTTGGACAGGGATGGATACGCAGTATTTT. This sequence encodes CASSWTGMDTQYF.

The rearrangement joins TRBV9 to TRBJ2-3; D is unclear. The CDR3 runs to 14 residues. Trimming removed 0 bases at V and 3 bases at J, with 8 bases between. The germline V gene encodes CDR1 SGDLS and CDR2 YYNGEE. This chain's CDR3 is CASSVVSPTDTQYF. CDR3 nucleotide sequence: TGTGCCAGCAGCGTAGTGTCTCCTACAGATACGCAGTATTTT.

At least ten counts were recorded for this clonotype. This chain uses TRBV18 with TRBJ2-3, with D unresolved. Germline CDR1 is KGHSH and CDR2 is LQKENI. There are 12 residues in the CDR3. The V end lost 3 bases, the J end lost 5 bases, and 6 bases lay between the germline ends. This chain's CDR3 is CASSPIGDTQYF. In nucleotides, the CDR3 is TGTGCCAGCTCACCCATAGGAGATACGCAGTATTTT.

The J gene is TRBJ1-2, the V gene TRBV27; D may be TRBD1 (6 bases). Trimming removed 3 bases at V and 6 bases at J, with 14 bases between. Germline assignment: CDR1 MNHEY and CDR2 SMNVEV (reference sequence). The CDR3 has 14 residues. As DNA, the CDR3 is TGTGCCAGCAGTTTTTACGACAGGTTCGATGGCTACACCTTC. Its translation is CASSFYDRFDGYTF.

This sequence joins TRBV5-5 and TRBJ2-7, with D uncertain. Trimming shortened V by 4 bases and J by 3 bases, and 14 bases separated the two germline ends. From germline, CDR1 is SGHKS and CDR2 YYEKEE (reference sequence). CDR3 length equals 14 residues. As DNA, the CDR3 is TGTGCCAGCAGCCCACGTGGTTCCCTCTACGAGCAGTACTTC. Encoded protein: CASSPRGSLYEQYF.

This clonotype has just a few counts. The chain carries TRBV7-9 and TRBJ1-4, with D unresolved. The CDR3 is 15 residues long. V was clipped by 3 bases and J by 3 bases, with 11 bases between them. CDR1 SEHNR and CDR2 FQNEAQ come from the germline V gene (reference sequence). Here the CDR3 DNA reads TGTGCCAGCAGCTTCAAGCAACAGCCTAATGAAAAACTGTTTTTT. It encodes CASSFKQQPNEKLFF.

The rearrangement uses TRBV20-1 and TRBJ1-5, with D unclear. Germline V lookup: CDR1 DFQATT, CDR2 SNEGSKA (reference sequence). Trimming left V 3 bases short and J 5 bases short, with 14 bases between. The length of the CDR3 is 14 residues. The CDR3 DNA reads TGCAGTGCTAGCGTCGCGGCCCTTGATCAGCCCCAGCATTTT. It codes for CSASVAALDQPQHF.

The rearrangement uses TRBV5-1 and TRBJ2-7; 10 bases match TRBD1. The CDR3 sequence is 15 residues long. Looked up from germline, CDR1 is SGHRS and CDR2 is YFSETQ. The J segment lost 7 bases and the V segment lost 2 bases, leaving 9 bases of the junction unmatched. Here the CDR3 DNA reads TGCGCCAGCAGCTTTCAGGGACAGGGGCCCAATGAGCAGTACTTC. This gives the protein CASSFQGQGPNEQYF.

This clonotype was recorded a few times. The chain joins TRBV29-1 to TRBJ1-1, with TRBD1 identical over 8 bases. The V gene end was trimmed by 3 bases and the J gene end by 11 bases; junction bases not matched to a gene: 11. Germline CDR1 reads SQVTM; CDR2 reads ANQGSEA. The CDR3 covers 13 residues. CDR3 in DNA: TGCAGCGTTGAGGCAGGGGGCTCCGCTTGGGCTTTCTTT. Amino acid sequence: CSVEAGGSAWAFF. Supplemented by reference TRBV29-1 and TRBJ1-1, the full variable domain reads SAVISQKPSRDICQRGTSLTIQCQVDSQVTMMFWYRQQPGQSLTLIATANQGSEATYESGFVIDKFPISRPNLTFSTLTVSNMSPEDSSIYLCSVEAGGSAWAFFGQGTRLTVV.

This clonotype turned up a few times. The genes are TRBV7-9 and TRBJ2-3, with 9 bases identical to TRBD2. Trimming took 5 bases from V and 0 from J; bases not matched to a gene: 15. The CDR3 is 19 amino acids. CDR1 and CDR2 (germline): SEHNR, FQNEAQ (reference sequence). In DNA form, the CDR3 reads TGTGCCAGCAGCGAAACTTCTAGCGGGGAGGTGACTAGCACAGATACGCAGTATTTT. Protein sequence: CASSETSSGEVTSTDTQYF.

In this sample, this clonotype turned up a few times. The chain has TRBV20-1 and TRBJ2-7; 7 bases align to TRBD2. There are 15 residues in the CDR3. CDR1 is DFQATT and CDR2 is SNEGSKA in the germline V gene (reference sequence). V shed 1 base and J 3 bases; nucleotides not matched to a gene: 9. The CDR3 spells CSARAPRTSVYEQYF. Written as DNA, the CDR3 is TGCAGTGCTAGAGCTCCCCGAACTAGCGTCTACGAGCAGTACTTC.

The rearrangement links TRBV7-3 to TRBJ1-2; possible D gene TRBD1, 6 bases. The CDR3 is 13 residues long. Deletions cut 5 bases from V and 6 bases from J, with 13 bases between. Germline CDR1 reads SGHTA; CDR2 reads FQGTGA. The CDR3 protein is CASSLYRDHGYTF. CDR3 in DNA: TGTGCCAGCAGCCTATACAGGGACCATGGCTACACCTTC.

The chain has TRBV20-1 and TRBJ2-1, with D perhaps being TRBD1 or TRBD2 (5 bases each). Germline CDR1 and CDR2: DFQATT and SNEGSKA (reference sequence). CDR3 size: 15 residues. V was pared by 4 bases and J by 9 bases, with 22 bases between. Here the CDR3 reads CSATGTLGASGEQFF. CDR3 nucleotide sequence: TGCAGTGCTACTGGGACCCTTGGGGCCTCGGGTGAGCAGTTCTTC.

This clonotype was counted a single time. The CDR3 protein is CSARVDRSYGYTF. CDR3 DNA: TGCAGTGCTAGAGTGGACAGATCCTACGGCTACACCTTC. The chain joins TRBV20-1 to TRBJ1-2; TRBD1 might be the D (6 bases). Trimming cost V 1 base and J 8 bases, with 14 bases left between them. Germline lookup yields CDR1 DFQATT and CDR2 SNEGSKA (reference sequence). There are 13 residues in the CDR3.

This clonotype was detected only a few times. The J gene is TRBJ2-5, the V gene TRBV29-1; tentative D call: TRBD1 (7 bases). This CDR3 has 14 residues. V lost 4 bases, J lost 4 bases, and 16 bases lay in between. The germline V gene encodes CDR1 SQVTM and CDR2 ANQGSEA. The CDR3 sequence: CSVGAGGGGETQYF. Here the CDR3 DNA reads TGCAGCGTTGGGGCAGGGGGAGGCGGAGAGACCCAGTACTTC. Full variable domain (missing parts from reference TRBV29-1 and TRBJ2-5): SAVISQKPSRDICQRGTSLTIQCQVDSQVTMMFWYRQQPGQSLTLIATANQGSEATYESGFVIDKFPISRPNLTFSTLTVSNMSPEDSSIYLCSVGAGGGGETQYFGPGTRLLVL.

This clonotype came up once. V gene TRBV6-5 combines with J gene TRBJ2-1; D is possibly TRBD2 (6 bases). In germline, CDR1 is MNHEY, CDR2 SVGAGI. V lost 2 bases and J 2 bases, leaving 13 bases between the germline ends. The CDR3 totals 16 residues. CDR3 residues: CASSYPVAVTYNEQFF. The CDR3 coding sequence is TGTGCCAGCAGTTACCCAGTAGCGGTAACCTACAATGAGCAGTTCTTC.

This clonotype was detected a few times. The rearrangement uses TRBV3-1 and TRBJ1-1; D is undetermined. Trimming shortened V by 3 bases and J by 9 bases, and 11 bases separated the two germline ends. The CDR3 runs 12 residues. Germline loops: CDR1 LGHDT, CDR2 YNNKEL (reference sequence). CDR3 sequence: CASSHLLGQAFF. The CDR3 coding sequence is TGTGCCAGCAGCCACCTATTAGGGCAAGCTTTCTTT.

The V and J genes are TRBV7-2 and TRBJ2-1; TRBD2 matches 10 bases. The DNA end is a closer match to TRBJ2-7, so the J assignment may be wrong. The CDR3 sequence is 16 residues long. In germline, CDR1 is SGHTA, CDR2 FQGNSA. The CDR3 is CASSPHLAGDYNEQYF. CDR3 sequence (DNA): TGTGCCAGCAGCCCCCACCTAGCGGGAGACTACAATGAGCAGTACTTC.

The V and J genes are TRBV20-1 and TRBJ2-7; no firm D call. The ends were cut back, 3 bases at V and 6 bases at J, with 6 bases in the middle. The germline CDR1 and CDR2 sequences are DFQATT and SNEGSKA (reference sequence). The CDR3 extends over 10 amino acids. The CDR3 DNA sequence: TGCAGTGCTAGCAAACGCGAGCAGTACTTC. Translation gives CSASKREQYF.

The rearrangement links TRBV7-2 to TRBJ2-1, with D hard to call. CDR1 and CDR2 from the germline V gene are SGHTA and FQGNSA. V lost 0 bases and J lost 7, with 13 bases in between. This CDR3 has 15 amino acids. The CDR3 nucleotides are TGTGCCAGCAGCTTAGCCTTCTGGGCTACGAATGAGCAGTTCTTC. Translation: CASSLAFWATNEQFF.

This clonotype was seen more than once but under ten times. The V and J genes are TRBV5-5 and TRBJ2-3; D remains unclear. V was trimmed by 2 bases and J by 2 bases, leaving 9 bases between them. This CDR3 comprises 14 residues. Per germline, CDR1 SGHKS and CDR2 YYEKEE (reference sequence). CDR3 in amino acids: CASSFYGDTDTQYF. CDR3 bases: TGTGCCAGCAGCTTTTATGGGGACACAGATACGCAGTATTTT.

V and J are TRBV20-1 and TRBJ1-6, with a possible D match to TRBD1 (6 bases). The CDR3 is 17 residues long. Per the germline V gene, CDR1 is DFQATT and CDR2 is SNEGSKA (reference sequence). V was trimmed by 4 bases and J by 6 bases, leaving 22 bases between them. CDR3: CSAKTGSGTLANSPLHF. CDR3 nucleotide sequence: TGCAGTGCTAAAACCGGCTCCGGGACACTTGCTAATTCACCCCTCCACTTT.

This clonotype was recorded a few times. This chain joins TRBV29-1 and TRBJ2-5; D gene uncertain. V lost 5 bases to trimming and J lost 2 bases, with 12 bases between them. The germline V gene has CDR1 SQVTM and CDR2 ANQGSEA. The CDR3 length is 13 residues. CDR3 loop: CSVLSYSQETQYF. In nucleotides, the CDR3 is TGCAGCGTTCTGTCGTATAGTCAAGAGACCCAGTACTTC.

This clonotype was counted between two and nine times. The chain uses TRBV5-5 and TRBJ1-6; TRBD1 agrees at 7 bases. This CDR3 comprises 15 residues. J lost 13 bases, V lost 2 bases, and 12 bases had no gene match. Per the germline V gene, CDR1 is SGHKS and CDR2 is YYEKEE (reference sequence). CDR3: CASSFQDRTLRPLHF. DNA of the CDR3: TGTGCCAGCAGCTTCCAGGACAGGACTTTGCGGCCCCTCCACTTT. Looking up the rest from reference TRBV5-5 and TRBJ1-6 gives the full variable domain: DAGVTQSPTHLIKTRGQQVTLRCSPISGHKSVSWYQQVLGQGPQFIFQYYEKEERGRGNFPDRFSARQFPNYSSELNVNALLLGDSALYLCASSFQDRTLRPLHFGNGTRLTVT.

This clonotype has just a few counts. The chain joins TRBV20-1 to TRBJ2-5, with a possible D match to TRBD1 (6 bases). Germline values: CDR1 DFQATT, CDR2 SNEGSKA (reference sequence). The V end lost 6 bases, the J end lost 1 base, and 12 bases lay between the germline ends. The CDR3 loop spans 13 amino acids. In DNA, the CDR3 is TGCAGTGCAAGGACAGCTGGCCAAGAGACCCAGTACTTC. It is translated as CSARTAGQETQYF.